This entry features one T cell receptor (beta chain) sequence. Its target is unknown. The sample belongs to a study of T cell responses to AZD1222 COVID-19 vaccine. V lost 3 bases and J lost 8; bases outside the gene matches: 4. The CDR3 has 12 amino acids. Germline V gene lookup returns CDR1 SGDLS and CDR2 YYNGEE. Study-wide findings and caveats: Of the AZD1222 recipients, only 5 or 6 were seropositive at baseline. Distributed over spike, vaccine-associated CD4 TCRs predominated at 160-218 and 743-854.

The data were produced by immunoSEQ multiplex PCR, yet TCRdb's version contains in-frame clones alone and is incomplete. The sample has 130,000 to 150,000 clones, around 88% seen once. Sequencing used peripheral blood, obtained on day 0 of AZD1222 vaccination. The V and J genes are TRBV9 and TRBJ1-2, with TRBD1 identical over 7 bases. This TCR was recovered from an adult in good health. The CDR3 DNA sequence: TGTGCCAGCAGCGGACAGGGTAGGGGCTACACCTTC. Its protein is CASSGQGRGYTF. The full variable domain, with the rest looked up from reference TRBV9 and TRBJ1-2, is DSGVTQTPKHLITATGQRVTLRCSPRSGDLSVYWYQQSLDQGLQFLIQYYNGEERAKGNILERFSAQQFPDLHSELNLSSLELGDSALYFCASSGQGRGYTFGSGTRLTVV.